This TCR beta chain was recorded in a study of T cell repertoires in ileal Crohn's disease. Background on the study: The M6 sample came from neoterminal ileum during colonoscopy after surgery. The study, taken as a whole, reports: Compared with non-smokers, active smokers at surgery showed more clonal expansions.

A word on this clone: Its antigen remains unidentified.

Clones were read by immunoSEQ multiplex PCR, and TCRdb kept only the in-frame ones, dropping some. Of 55,000 to 65,000 clones in the sample, roughly 91% were seen once. The ends were cut back, 3 bases at V and 6 bases at J, with 9 bases in the middle. The CDR3 consists of 13 residues. CDR1 is MNHEY, CDR2 SMNVEV, per germline (reference sequence). The time point here: neoterminal ileum biopsy at postoperative endoscopy, about 6 months after surgery. The chain is built from TRBV27 and TRBJ1-5; the D gene is possibly TRBD1 (5 bases). This clonotype was sampled from an adult with Crohn's disease. Sequencing was done on a sample of ileal tissue. CDR3 in DNA: TGTGCCAGCAGTTTCGCGGGGACTCAGCCCCAGCATTTT. This codes for CASSFAGTQPQHF.